These 5 T cell receptor beta chains were all obtained from the same sample, sequenced in a study of T-cell reconstitution after alpha-beta-depleted transplantation in children. Preparation of the TCRbeta library used unique molecular identifiers. TCRdb re-derived calls from the PCR reads in MiXCR, one entry per CDR3 protein. The table includes a few hundred thousand distinct CDR3 sequences, around 9.1% detected once. This specimen consisted of PBMCs, obtained before TCRalphabeta/CD19-depleted stem cell transplant. The receptors originated from a boy younger than two with acute myeloid leukemia, due to receive a stem cell transplant.

This clonotype has a count of ten or more. The chain is built from TRBV29-1 and TRBJ2-7; 16 positions agree with TRBD2. The CDR3 is 13 residues long. Germline-derived CDR1 and CDR2 are SQVTM and ANQGSEA. The V gene end was trimmed by 5 bases and the J gene end by 11 bases; junction bases not matched to a gene: 6. CDR3 sequence: CSVRGLAGGTEYF. The CDR3 nucleotides are TGCAGCGTTAGGGGACTAGCGGGAGGGACGGAGTACTTC.

This clonotype was seen repeatedly, ten times or more. This CDR3 is CSALDDREASPLHF. Written as DNA, the CDR3 is TGCAGTGCTCTAGACGACAGGGAGGCTTCACCCCTCCACTTT. This sequence joins TRBV20-1 and TRBJ1-6; TRBD1 matches 7 bases. V trimming: 5 bases; J trimming: 9 bases; junction bases outside the gene matches: 10. In germline, CDR1 is DFQATT, CDR2 SNEGSKA (reference sequence). The CDR3 has 14 residues.

The chain couples TRBV20-1 to TRBJ2-3; 12 nucleotides agree with TRBD2. Germline V lookup: CDR1 DFQATT, CDR2 SNEGSKA (reference sequence). CDR3 length equals 17 residues. V lost 5 bases, J lost 0 bases, and 9 bases stayed unmatched. As DNA, the CDR3 is TGCAGTGCTGGCCGACTAGCGGGGGCCTTGAGCACAGATACGCAGTATTTT. It translates to CSAGRLAGALSTDTQYF.

This clonotype was observed many times. J is TRBJ2-1 and V is TRBV7-9, with 9 bases that match TRBD2. The CDR3 runs to 14 residues. Germline lookup yields CDR1 SEHNR and CDR2 FQNEAQ (reference sequence). After removal of 6 bases from V and 8 bases from J, the junction contained 8 bases not matched to a gene. CDR3: CASRIAGANDEQFF. CDR3 in DNA: TGTGCCAGCAGAATAGCGGGAGCGAACGATGAGCAGTTCTTC.

Remarks on this clonotype: This may be a read error, as it is one base from a much larger clone. V and J are TRBV28 and TRBJ1-1; no clear D. The V end was cut by 4 bases, the J end by 7 bases, with 7 bases between. CDR1 is MDHEN and CDR2 is SYDVKM in the germline V gene. This CDR3 is built from 11 residues. The CDR3 spells CASSSRLEAFF. The CDR3 DNA reads TGTGCCAGCAGTTCAAGGCTTGAAGCTTTCTTT.